These 12 T cell receptor beta chains share one sample of origin, sequenced in a study of T cell repertoires in aging, cancer and after chemotherapy. A mixed TRB-A/B primer pool amplified rearranged TRB by multiplex touch-down PCR. TCRdb itself ran the multiplex PCR reads through MiXCR, one entry per CDR3 protein. The sample lists several thousand distinct CDR3 sequences; under 45% were seen once. The template was genomic DNA from peripheral blood, not RNA. Sequences were obtained from blood. The receptors here all came from a human donor in good health.

The gene calls are TRBV6-1 and TRBJ1-2; TRBD1 aligns across 9 bases. Germline CDR1 MNHNS, CDR2 SASEGT. V lost 4 bases, J lost 4 bases, and 4 bases stayed unmatched. The CDR3 spans 14 residues. The CDR3 nucleotides are TGTGCCAGCAGTGCGAGGGGACAGGGCTATGGCTACACCTTC. Its protein is CASSARGQGYGYTF.

This CDR3 reads CASSIGTASTDTQYF. The CDR3 DNA is TGTGCCAGTAGTATAGGTACAGCTAGCACAGATACGCAGTATTTT. V and J are TRBV19 and TRBJ2-3; D gene unclear. CDR1 is LNHDA, CDR2 SQIVND, per germline (reference sequence). Trimming shortened V by 1 base and J by 0 bases, and 8 bases separated the two germline ends. The length of the CDR3 is 15 residues.

The chain joins TRBV13 to TRBJ2-1, with 10 bases fitting TRBD1. The germline CDR1 and CDR2 sequences are PRHDT and FYEKMQ (reference sequence). The CDR3 is 16 residues long. J lost 7 bases, V lost 0 bases, and 6 bases had no gene match. CDR3 nucleotides: TGTGCCAGCAGCTTAGGCCTTGGGACAGGGGAAAATGAGCAGTTCTTC. The encoded protein is CASSLGLGTGENEQFF.

The chain recombines TRBV18 with TRBJ1-5; maybe TRBD1 (5 bases). Germline CDR1 and CDR2: KGHSH and LQKENI. This CDR3 is built from 15 residues. Trimming left V 5 bases short and J 5 bases short, with 16 bases between. This CDR3 reads CASSGRGGKDQPQHF. The CDR3 coding sequence is TGTGCCAGCTCAGGGAGGGGAGGGAAAGATCAGCCCCAGCATTTT.

This clonotype was counted a few times. The chain joins TRBV6-5 to TRBJ1-2; TRBD1 aligns across 8 bases. The CDR3 consists of 14 residues. Germline V gene sequence: CDR1 MNHEY, CDR2 SVGAGI. Unmatched junction bases numbered 1, after V lost 4 bases and J lost 0 bases. CDR3 bases: TGTGCCAGCAGTTGGGACAGGTCTAACTATGGCTACACCTTC. Residues: CASSWDRSNYGYTF.

The genes are TRBV6-6 and TRBJ1-6, with 8 bases that match TRBD1. The germline gives CDR1 MNHNY, CDR2 SVGAGI (reference sequence). With V trimmed by 7 bases and J by 13 bases, 9 bases remained unmatched. The CDR3 sequence is 13 residues long. The CDR3 DNA follows: TGTGCCAGCATCCCGGGACAGGACCTCCCCCTCCACTTT. Protein product: CASIPGQDLPLHF.

This clonotype appeared once. The CDR3 loop is CASSPGWASGGETQYF. DNA for the CDR3: TGTGCCAGCAGTCCGGGCTGGGCTAGCGGGGGAGAGACCCAGTACTTC. This chain links TRBV5-6 with TRBJ2-5, with 10 bases that match TRBD2. This CDR3 comprises 16 residues. Germline values: CDR1 SGHDT, CDR2 YYEEEE. The V gene end was trimmed by 5 bases and the J gene end by 4 bases; junction bases not matched to a gene: 11. Full variable domain (remainder filled in from reference TRBV5-6 and TRBJ2-5): DAGVTQSPTHLIKTRGQQVTLRCSPKSGHDTVSWYQQALGQGPQFIFQYYEEEERQRGNFPDRFSGHQFPNYSSELNVNALLLGDSALYLCASSPGWASGGETQYFGPGTRLLVL.

This clonotype was detected a few times. The rearrangement joins TRBV5-6 to TRBJ1-1; D is unresolved. From germline, CDR1 is SGHDT and CDR2 YYEEEE. V was cut by 1 base and J by 3 bases, with 13 bases left in between. The CDR3 length is 15 residues. The CDR3: CASSLPHGGYTEAFF. CDR3 coding DNA: TGTGCCAGCAGCTTGCCCCACGGAGGGTACACTGAAGCTTTCTTT.

The genes are TRBV7-2 and TRBJ2-5; no definite D call. The ends were cut back, 2 bases at V and 2 bases at J, with 9 bases in the middle. CDR3 length: 14 amino acids. Germline lookup yields CDR1 SGHTA and CDR2 FQGNSA. The chain's CDR3 is CASSLNGDQETQYF. The CDR3 coding sequence is TGTGCCAGCAGCTTAAATGGCGATCAAGAGACCCAGTACTTC.

There are a few counts of this clonotype. The chain recombines TRBV19 with TRBJ1-2; the match to TRBD1 covers 7 bases. J lost 1 base, V lost 3 bases, and 2 bases had no gene match. The CDR3 length is 14 residues. In germline, CDR1 is LNHDA, CDR2 SQIVND (reference sequence). In DNA form, the CDR3 reads TGTGCCAGTAGTATGGGACAGTATAACTATGGCTACACCTTC. Translation: CASSMGQYNYGYTF.

The chain joins TRBV6-5 to TRBJ1-4, with D maybe TRBD1 (5 bases). CDR3 length equals 16 residues. Germline V lookup: CDR1 MNHEY, CDR2 SVGAGI. With 7 bases removed from V and 2 bases from J, the gap between germline ends came to 17 bases. The CDR3 nucleotides read TGTGCCAGCACCCGCTTCTCAGGGAAGACTAATGAAAAACTGTTTTTT. This translates into CASTRFSGKTNEKLFF.

This clonotype has a handful of counts. The rearrangement uses TRBV5-4 and TRBJ2-7, with D possibly being TRBD2 (5 bases). The length of the CDR3 is 15 residues. V lost 0 bases and J 3 bases, leaving 13 bases between the germline ends. The germline V gene has CDR1 SGHNT and CDR2 YYREEE (reference sequence). The CDR3 DNA sequence: TGTGCCAGCAGCTTGGGCAGGACTTCCCACTACGAGCAGTACTTC. Amino acids: CASSLGRTSHYEQYF.